The 18 T cell receptor beta chains below come from one sample, sequenced in a study of T cells in Graves' hyperthyroidism and ophthalmopathy. It was RNA transcripts that yielded the amplified TCR beta CDR3 regions. The study used the HTBI primer set for a first-round RT-PCR of the TCR CDR3. TCRdb re-called the multiplex PCR reads through MiXCR, storing one row per CDR3 protein. The sample has fewer than 450,000 distinct CDR3 sequences; about 17% are singletons. Sequencing input: blood. Receptors originate from a woman in her 30s with Graves' hyperthyroidism that later progressed to Graves' ophthalmopathy.

This clonotype was counted a few times. V and J are TRBV9 and TRBJ2-3; D uncertain. Trimming pared 0 bases from V and 3 bases from J, leaving 5 bases between. This CDR3 spans 13 amino acids. Germline assignment: CDR1 SGDLS and CDR2 YYNGEE. This CDR3 is CASSVAGTDTQYF. The CDR3 DNA is TGTGCCAGCAGCGTAGCTGGGACAGATACGCAGTATTTT.

This clonotype has ten or more counts. The chain is built from TRBV6-1 and TRBJ1-5; 8 bases fit TRBD1. This CDR3 is built from 16 residues. Trimming at V came to 6 bases and at J to 7 bases, leaving 14 bases not matched to a gene. The germline gives CDR1 MNHNS, CDR2 SASEGT. The DNA for the CDR3 is TGTGCCAGCAGGACCCGGACAGGGTGGGTCGGGCAGCCCCAGCATTTT. It yields the protein CASRTRTGWVGQPQHF.

In its sample, this clonotype was seen many times. The chain carries TRBV5-1 and TRBJ1-1; D not certain. Germline CDR1 SGHRS, CDR2 YFSETQ. The CDR3 contains 16 residues. V shed 4 bases and J shed 1 base, with 17 bases lying between them. CDR3 DNA sequence: TGCGCCAGCAGCCGGGAGGGAAGTTCCCAGAACACTGAAGCTTTCTTT. The encoded protein is CASSREGSSQNTEAFF.

This clonotype was picked up many times. The V and J genes are TRBV5-1 and TRBJ2-1; 15 bases match TRBD2. Germline V gene sequence: CDR1 SGHRS, CDR2 YFSETQ. The length of the CDR3 is 17 residues. V was clipped by 3 bases and J by 5 bases; unmatched bases: 6. DNA for the CDR3: TGCGCCAGCAGCTCGGGACTAGCGGGGGGTAAGGACAATGAGCAGTTCTTC. This gives the protein CASSSGLAGGKDNEQFF.

The chain links TRBV20-1 to TRBJ2-7; no clear D gene. Germline CDR1 DFQATT, CDR2 SNEGSKA (reference sequence). V lost 0 bases to trimming and J lost 1 base, with 7 bases between them. CDR3 length: 13 amino acids. CDR3 nucleotide sequence: TGCAGTGCTAGAGAATCTAGATCCTACGAGCAGTACTTC. Its translation is CSARESRSYEQYF.

The gene calls are TRBV6-1 and TRBJ1-6; D may be TRBD1 (5 bases). Per germline, CDR1 MNHNS and CDR2 SASEGT. With 2 bases removed from V and 10 bases from J, the gap between germline ends came to 15 bases. CDR3 length: 15 residues. The CDR3 sequence: CASSEMGTSESPLHF. The DNA for the CDR3 is TGTGCCAGCAGTGAAATGGGGACCAGTGAATCACCCCTCCACTTT.

This clonotype showed up many times. The chain carries TRBV12-3 or TRBV12-4 and TRBJ2-7; 9 nucleotides agree with TRBD1. The CDR3 sequence is 16 residues long. V lost 0 bases, J lost 7 bases, and 10 bases stayed unmatched. The CDR3 sequence is CASSLALGQGGREQYF. CDR3 nucleotide sequence: TGTGCCAGCAGTTTAGCGCTGGGACAGGGTGGGAGAGAGCAGTACTTC.

This clonotype has ten or more counts. The junction and the germline gene differ at one end; a read error may be behind it. The chain joins TRBV20-1 to TRBJ2-7; 8 bases fit TRBD1. This CDR3 has 14 amino acids. Germline V gives CDR1 DFQATT, CDR2 SNEGSKA (reference sequence). CDR3 in DNA: TGCAATGCTAGGGGAGCGGACAGGGTATACGAGCAGTACTTC. This codes for CNARGADRVYEQYF.

The sample holds many counts of this clonotype. For the CDR3, the DNA is TGTGCCAGCAGTTTTCAAGGGGGCACTGAAGCTTTCTTT. It codes for CASSFQGGTEAFF. The rearrangement joins TRBV27 to TRBJ1-1, with a tentative D call TRBD1 (6 bases). Trimming left V 3 bases short and J 4 bases short, with 9 bases between. Germline CDR1 MNHEY, CDR2 SMNVEV (reference sequence). The CDR3 covers 13 residues.

The rearrangement links TRBV5-1 to TRBJ2-5; 12 nucleotides agree with TRBD1. The J segment lost 13 bases and the V segment lost 1 base, leaving 14 bases of the junction unmatched. The length of the CDR3 is 16 residues. The germline gives CDR1 SGHRS, CDR2 YFSETQ. The CDR3 here is CASSLLMGQGAGGMYF. As DNA, the CDR3 is TGCGCCAGCAGCTTGTTAATGGGACAGGGGGCCGGTGGTATGTACTTC.

This clonotype showed up many times. The chain carries TRBV7-2 and TRBJ2-3; maybe TRBD2 (5 bases). Germline V lookup: CDR1 SGHTA, CDR2 FQGNSA. V was cut by 3 bases and J by 1 base, with 11 bases left in between. The length of the CDR3 is 15 residues. In DNA form, the CDR3 reads TGTGCCAGCAGCTTGTGGCGGGCCCGCACAGATACGCAGTATTTT. The encoded protein is CASSLWRARTDTQYF. The full variable domain, rest sourced from reference TRBV7-2 and TRBJ2-3, is GAGVSQSPSNKVTEKGKDVELRCDPISGHTALYWYRQSLGQGLEFLIYFQGNSAPDKSGLPSDRFSAERTGGSVSTLTIQRTQQEDSAVYLCASSLWRARTDTQYFGPGTRLTVL.

A note on this clonotype: This clone may be a read error of a much larger clone one base away. The rearrangement uses TRBV3-1 and TRBJ2-7; 8 bases map to TRBD1. The CDR3 spans 14 residues. CDR1 and CDR2 from the germline V gene are LGHDT and YNNKEL (reference sequence). DNA of the CDR3: TGTGCCGGCAGCCATCCGGGACAGGAGAGGGAGCAGTACTTC. It codes for CAGSHPGQEREQYF.

The rearrangement links TRBV12-3 or TRBV12-4 to TRBJ1-2, with D tentatively TRBD1 (6 bases). V was shortened by 6 bases and J by 5 bases, with 16 bases between the two germline ends. This CDR3 region has 14 residues. The CDR3 loop reads CASSVPDRRYGYTF. The CDR3 nucleotides read TGTGCCAGCAGCGTCCCCGACAGGAGGTATGGCTACACCTTC.

This clonotype occurred many times. The V call is TRBV2, the J call TRBJ2-3; a possible D gene is TRBD2 (7 bases). Germline V lookup: CDR1 SNHLY, CDR2 FYNNEI. V lost 10 bases and J lost 1, with 24 bases in between. The CDR3 covers 17 residues. This chain's CDR3 is CATSYRRGAGRTDTQYF. The CDR3 nucleotides read TGTGCCACATCCTATCGTCGGGGGGCAGGGCGCACAGATACGCAGTATTTT. Based on the CDR3 plus reference TRBV2 and TRBJ2-3, the full variable domain is EPEVTQTPSHQVTQMGQEVILRCVPISNHLYFYWYRQILGQKVEFLVSFYNNEISEKSEIFDDQFSVERPDGSNFTLKIRSTKLEDSAMYFCATSYRRGAGRTDTQYFGPGTRLTVL.

This clonotype came up many times. This chain links TRBV9 with TRBJ2-7; D is possibly TRBD1 or TRBD2 (7 bases each). Germline CDR1 reads SGDLS; CDR2 reads YYNGEE. The V end was cut by 4 bases, the J end by 5 bases, with 19 bases between. The CDR3 runs 15 residues. Written as DNA, the CDR3 is TGTGCCAGCAGCCTACAGGGGACTACCTTCGACGAGCAGTACTTC. This translates into CASSLQGTTFDEQYF.

This clonotype was counted many times. This sequence joins TRBV6-2 or TRBV6-3 and TRBJ1-4; D gene ambiguous. This CDR3 contains 15 residues. Germline CDR1 is MNHEY and CDR2 is SVGEGT. The V and J ends lost 4 bases and 0 bases respectively, with 9 bases between them. CDR3 DNA sequence: TGTGCCAGCAGTTCGGGATCGGCAACTAATGAAAAACTGTTTTTT. It codes for CASSSGSATNEKLFF.

Only a few counts were recorded for this clonotype. The J gene is TRBJ2-1, the V gene TRBV7-8; 8 nucleotides match TRBD1. Germline trimming cut 5 bases from V and 7 bases from J; bases unmatched to any gene: 13. Germline V gene lookup returns CDR1 SGHVS and CDR2 FQNEAQ. This CDR3 spans 16 amino acids. CDR3 bases: TGTGCCAGCAGCCCCATCTCAGTAGGGACAGGTAATGAGCAGTTCTTC. This sequence encodes CASSPISVGTGNEQFF.

The chain links TRBV28 to TRBJ2-5; the match to TRBD2 covers 8 bases. Trimming removed 6 bases from V and 5 bases from J; junction bases left unmatched: 8. CDR1 MDHEN and CDR2 SYDVKM come from the germline V gene. The CDR3 has 14 residues. Here the CDR3 reads CASSRTSWGETQYF. The DNA for the CDR3 is TGTGCCAGCAGCCGGACTAGCTGGGGGGAGACCCAGTACTTC.